This TCR beta chain was observed in a study of siplizumab effects on memory and regulatory T cells. Note on this clone: The antigen is unknown.

Germline loops: CDR1 SEHNR, CDR2 FQNEAQ (reference sequence). Unmatched junction bases numbered 9, after V lost 1 base and J lost 0 bases. This CDR3 has 17 amino acids. Study-wide findings and caveats: Sequences below about 10^-5 frequency were poorly captured, and few alloreactive clones mapped to unstimulated subsets. Greater diversity than memory cells seemed evident in naive T cells, which also appeared to be major alloresponse contributors.

Around 96,000 TCR templates were measured in each sample. TCRdb keeps only in-frame clones here, not all; method: immunoSEQ multiplex PCR. The table includes roughly 68,000 clones, 90% to 98% detected once. The receptor was isolated from a human donor in good health. The sample comprised naive CD8+ T cells sorted from blood. V is TRBV7-9 and J is TRBJ2-7; TRBD1 matches 7 bases. The CDR3 sequence is CASSLEGQPFSSYEQYF. The CDR3 region has the DNA TGTGCCAGCAGCTTAGAGGGACAGCCGTTTAGCTCCTACGAGCAGTACTTC.